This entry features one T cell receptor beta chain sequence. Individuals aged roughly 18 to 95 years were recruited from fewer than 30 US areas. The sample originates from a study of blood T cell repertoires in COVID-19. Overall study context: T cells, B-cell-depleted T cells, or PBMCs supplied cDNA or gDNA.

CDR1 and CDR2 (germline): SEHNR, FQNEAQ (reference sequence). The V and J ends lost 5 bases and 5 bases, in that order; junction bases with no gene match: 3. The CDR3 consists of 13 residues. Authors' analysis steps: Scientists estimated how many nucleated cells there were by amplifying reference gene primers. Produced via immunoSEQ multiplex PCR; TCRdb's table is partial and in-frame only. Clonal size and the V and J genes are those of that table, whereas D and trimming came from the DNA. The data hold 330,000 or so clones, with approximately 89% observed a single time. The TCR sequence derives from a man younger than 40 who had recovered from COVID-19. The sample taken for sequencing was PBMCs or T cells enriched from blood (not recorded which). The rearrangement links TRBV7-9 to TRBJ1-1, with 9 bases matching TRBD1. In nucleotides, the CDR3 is TGTGCCAGCAGCCTACAGGGGGCAACTGAAGCTTTCTTT. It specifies CASSLQGATEAFF.